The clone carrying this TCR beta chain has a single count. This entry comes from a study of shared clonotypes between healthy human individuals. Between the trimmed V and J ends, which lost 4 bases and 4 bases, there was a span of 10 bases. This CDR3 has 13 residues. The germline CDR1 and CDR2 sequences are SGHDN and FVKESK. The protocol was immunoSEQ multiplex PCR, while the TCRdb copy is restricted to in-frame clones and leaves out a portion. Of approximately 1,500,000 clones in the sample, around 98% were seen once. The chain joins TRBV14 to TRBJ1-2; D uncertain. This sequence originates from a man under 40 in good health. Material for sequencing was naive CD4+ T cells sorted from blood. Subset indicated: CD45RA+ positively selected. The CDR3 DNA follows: TGTGCCAGCAGCCCGCAGGTTTCCTATGGCTACACCTTC. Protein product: CASSPQVSYGYTF.